What follows describes a single T cell receptor beta chain. The antigen remains undetermined. Though nominally healthy at sampling, donors likely had unrecorded immune exposures. Both 60 Vbeta primers and 13 Jbeta primers went into the PCR. Study processing details: An analysis performed later counted about 80 million unique TCR beta chains (roughly 10 million of them shared). Here immunoSEQ multiplex PCR was the method, and the copy in TCRdb shows in-frame clones only, minus some. The V and J calls and the clone size are those of that table, but D and trimming were determined from the DNA. The table shows approximately 91,000 clones, with roughly two thirds occurring only once. This sample was included in a study of cytomegalovirus exposure and HLA in healthy donors. Germline V gives CDR1 SGHKS, CDR2 YYEKEE (reference sequence). V was clipped by 3 bases and J by 1 base, with 10 bases between them. This CDR3 has 14 residues.

Study-wide results and limits: The sole available immune exposure information was CMV serostatus.

This TCR came from a human donor in good health. V is TRBV5-5 and J is TRBJ2-5, with D possibly being TRBD2 (6 bases). Sequenced material: PBMCs. For the CDR3, the DNA is TGTGCCAGCAGCTCACTAGCAACCCAAGAGACCCAGTACTTC. Translation gives CASSSLATQETQYF. Full variable domain (rest looked up from reference TRBV5-5 and TRBJ2-5): DAGVTQSPTHLIKTRGQQVTLRCSPISGHKSVSWYQQVLGQGPQFIFQYYEKEERGRGNFPDRFSARQFPNYSSELNVNALLLGDSALYLCASSSLATQETQYFGPGTRLLVL.